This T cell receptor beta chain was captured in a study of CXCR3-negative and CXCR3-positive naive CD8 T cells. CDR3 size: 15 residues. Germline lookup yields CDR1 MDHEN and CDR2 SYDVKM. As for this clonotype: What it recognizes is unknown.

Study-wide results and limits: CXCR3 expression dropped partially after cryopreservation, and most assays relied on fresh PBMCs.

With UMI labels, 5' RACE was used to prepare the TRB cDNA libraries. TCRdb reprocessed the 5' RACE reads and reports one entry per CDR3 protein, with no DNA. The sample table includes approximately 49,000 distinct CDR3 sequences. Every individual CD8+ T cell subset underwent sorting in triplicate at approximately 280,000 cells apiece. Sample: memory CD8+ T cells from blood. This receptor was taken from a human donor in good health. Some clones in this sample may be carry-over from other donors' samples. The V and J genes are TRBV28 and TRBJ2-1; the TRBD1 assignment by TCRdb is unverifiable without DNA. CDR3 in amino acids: CASKATQDSYNEQFF.